A selection of T cell receptor beta chains follows, all from one sample in a study of T cell repertoires in cytomegalovirus infection. TCRdb analysed the reads with MiXCR anew, one entry per CDR3 protein. The sample yields hundreds of thousands of distinct CDR3 sequences, 35% seen once. The sequenced material came from PBMCs. Source of these receptors: a human donor in good health (CMV status not recorded). Some clones in this sample may be carry-over from other donors' samples. Both conserved end residues are part of each CDR3. The order of the fields is CDR3 length, clone size, D gene, J gene, V gene, CDR3 DNA, CDR3 protein. A D gene is named only where the DNA matches it firmly. For some rows the clone size is stated as once, few or many, or as a class when expanded; others skip it.

15,.,.,TRBJ2-4,TRBV10-2,TGCGCCAGCAGAGAGCAGCAGGGGCAAAAGAACAGTCAGTACTTC,CASREQQGQKNSQYF
12,.,.,TRBJ2-1,TRBV19,TGTGCCAGTACCAGGGACCACAATGAGCAGTTCTTC,CASTRDHNEQFF
16,.,.,TRBJ2-2,TRBV7-6,TGTGCCAGCAGCTTAGTACCCGCCAGGGCTAACGGGGAGCTGTTTTTT,CASSLVPARANGELFF
13,.,TRBD2,TRBJ2-1,TRBV19,TGTGCCGGGGGAGCGGGGGGCGGGGATGAGCATTTCTTC,CAGGAGGGDEHFF
14,.,.,TRBJ2-1,TRBV10-3,TGTGCCATCTGGTCCGCTCTGCGTTACAATGAGCAGTTCTTC,CAIWSALRYNEQFF
18,.,.,TRBJ1-6,TRBV28,TGTGCCAGCAGTTCATCCCTGGGCAGGGTAGCGTTAAATTCACCCCTCCACTTT,CASSSSLGRVALNSPLHF
13,few,.,TRBJ1-2,TRBV28,TGTGCCAGCGGGTTTGGAGGTTTAGTTGGCTACACCTTC,CASGFGGLVGYTF
14,once,TRBD2,TRBJ2-1,TRBV19,TGTGCCAGTACCCCAGCGGGGGCCTACAATGAGCAGTTCTTC,CASTPAGAYNEQFF
12,.,.,TRBJ1-5,TRBV18,TGTGCCAGCTCAGCCAATTTCCAGCCCCAGCATTTT,CASSANFQPQHF
15,.,TRBD1,TRBJ2-7,TRBV27,TGTGCCAGCAGTTTGGCCCCGCAGGGGGTTTACGAGCAGTACTTC,CASSLAPQGVYEQYF
11,few,.,TRBJ2-1,TRBV6-1,TGTGCCAGCAGTCAGGGGTCTAAGCAGTTCTTC,CASSQGSKQFF
13,.,TRBD1,TRBJ1-5,TRBV24-1,TGTGCCACCAGTGCTCAGGGGGCACAGCCCCAGCATTTT,CATSAQGAQPQHF
13,.,.,TRBJ2-7,TRBV12-3/TRBV12-4,TGTGCCAGCAGTTTTGGGGTCGCCTACGAGCAGTACTTC,CASSFGVAYEQYF
16,.,.,TRBJ1-1,TRBV7-9,TGTGCCAGCAGCTTAGAAAGGGATAGGGGTTTCACTGAAGCTTTCTTT,CASSLERDRGFTEAFF
12,few,.,TRBJ2-3,TRBV7-9,TGTGCCAGCGGCACGACTGCAGATACGCAGTATTTT,CASGTTADTQYF
15,.,.,TRBJ2-6,TRBV19,TGTGCCAGCTTTAGCGAAGGTTCTGGGGCCAACGTCCTGACTTTC,CASFSEGSGANVLTF
20,.,TRBD2,TRBJ2-3,TRBV5-1,TGCGCCAGCAGCTTGGATTGGACGGTAATAGCGGGGAGGGAGACAGATACGCAGTATTTT,CASSLDWTVIAGRETDTQYF
13,.,.,TRBJ2-5,TRBV29-1,TGCAGCGTGGCAGGGCCCGGCCAAGAGACCCAGTACTTC,CSVAGPGQETQYF
16,.,.,TRBJ1-4,TRBV4-2,TGTGCCAGCAGCCAAGAACCGTACTCAACTAATGAAAAACTGTTTTTT,CASSQEPYSTNEKLFF
18,few,TRBD2,TRBJ2-2,TRBV7-2,TGTGCCAGCAGCTTATCGGCTAGCGGGAGGGCGAACACCGGGGAGCTGTTTTTT,CASSLSASGRANTGELFF
15,few,.,TRBJ1-1,TRBV27,TGTGCCAGCAGTTTATTTTCCCAGGTGAACACTGAAGCTTTCTTT,CASSLFSQVNTEAFF
12,.,.,TRBJ1-6,TRBV10-3,TGTGCCATCGCGGGATATAATTCACCCCTCCACTTT,CAIAGYNSPLHF
14,.,.,TRBJ2-1,TRBV28,TGTGCCCGCTCTCGCCTAGGGACTTACAATGAGCAGTTCTTC,CARSRLGTYNEQFF
15,.,.,TRBJ1-1,TRBV28,TGTGCCAGCAGTTTAGGTTACAGGAGGTCCACTGAAGCTTTCTTT,CASSLGYRRSTEAFF
15,.,TRBD2,TRBJ2-1,TRBV19,TGTGCCAGTAGCCCCCCGACTAGCGGGAGCAATGAGCAGTTCTTC,CASSPPTSGSNEQFF
16,.,.,TRBJ1-5,TRBV7-2,TGTGCCAGCAGCTTCTCCCACGGTAATAGCAATCAGCCCCAGCATTTT,CASSFSHGNSNQPQHF